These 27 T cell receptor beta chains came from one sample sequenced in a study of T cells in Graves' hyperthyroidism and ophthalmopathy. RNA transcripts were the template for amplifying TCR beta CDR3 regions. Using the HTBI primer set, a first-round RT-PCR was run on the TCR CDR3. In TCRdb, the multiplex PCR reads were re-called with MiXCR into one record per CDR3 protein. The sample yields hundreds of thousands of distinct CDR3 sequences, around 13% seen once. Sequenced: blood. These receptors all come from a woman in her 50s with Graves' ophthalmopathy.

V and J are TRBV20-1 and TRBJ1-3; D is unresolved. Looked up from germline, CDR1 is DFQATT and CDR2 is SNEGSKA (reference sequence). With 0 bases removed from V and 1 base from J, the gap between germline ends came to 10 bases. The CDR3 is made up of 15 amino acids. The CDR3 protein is CSARDEEQSGNTIYF. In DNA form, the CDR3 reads TGCAGTGCTAGAGATGAGGAACAGTCTGGAAACACCATATATTTT.

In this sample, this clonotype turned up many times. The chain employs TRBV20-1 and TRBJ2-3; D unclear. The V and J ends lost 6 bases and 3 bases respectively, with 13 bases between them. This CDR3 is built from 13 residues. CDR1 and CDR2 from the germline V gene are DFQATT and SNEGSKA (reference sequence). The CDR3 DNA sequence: TGCAGTGCCAACGTGGTTAGTACAGATACGCAGTATTTT. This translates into CSANVVSTDTQYF.

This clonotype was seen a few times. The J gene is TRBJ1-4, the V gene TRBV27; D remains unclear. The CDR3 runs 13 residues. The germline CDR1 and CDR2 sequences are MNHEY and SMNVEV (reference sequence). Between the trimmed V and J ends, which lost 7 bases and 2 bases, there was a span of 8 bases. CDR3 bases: TGTGCCAGCACGAAGGGTACTAATGAAAAACTGTTTTTT. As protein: CASTKGTNEKLFF.

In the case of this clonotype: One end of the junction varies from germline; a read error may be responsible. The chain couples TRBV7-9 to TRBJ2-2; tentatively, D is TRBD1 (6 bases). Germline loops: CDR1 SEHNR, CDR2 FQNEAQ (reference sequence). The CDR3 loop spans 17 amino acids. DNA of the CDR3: TGTGCCAGCAGCTACCGGGTTGAGGGGGTGGACACCGGGGAGCTGTCTTTT. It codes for CASSYRVEGVDTGELSF. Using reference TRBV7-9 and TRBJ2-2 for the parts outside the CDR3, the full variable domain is DTGVSQNPRHKITKRGQNVTFRCDPISEHNRLYWYRQTLGQGPEFLTYFQNEAQLEKSRLLSDRFSAERPKGSFSTLEIQRTEQGDSAMYLCASSYRVEGVDTGELSFGEGSRLTVL.

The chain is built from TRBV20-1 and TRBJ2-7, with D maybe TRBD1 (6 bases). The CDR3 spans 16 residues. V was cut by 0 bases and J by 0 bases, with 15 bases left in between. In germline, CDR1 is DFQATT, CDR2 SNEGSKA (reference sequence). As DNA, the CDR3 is TGCAGTGCTAGAGATCCTGGACAGCCTAGCTCCTACGAGCAGTACTTC. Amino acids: CSARDPGQPSSYEQYF.

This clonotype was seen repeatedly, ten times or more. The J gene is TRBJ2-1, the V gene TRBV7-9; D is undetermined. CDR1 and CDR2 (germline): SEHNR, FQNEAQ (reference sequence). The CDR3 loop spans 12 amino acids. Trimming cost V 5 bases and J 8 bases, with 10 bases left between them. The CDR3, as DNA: TGTGCCAGCAGCCAGTGGGCAGATGAGCAGTTCTTC. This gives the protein CASSQWADEQFF.

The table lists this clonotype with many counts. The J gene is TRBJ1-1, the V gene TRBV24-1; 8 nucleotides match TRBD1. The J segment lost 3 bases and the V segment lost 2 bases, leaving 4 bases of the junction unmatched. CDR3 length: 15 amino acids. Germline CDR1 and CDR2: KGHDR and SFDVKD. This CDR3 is CATSDSQTGDTEAFF. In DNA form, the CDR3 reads TGTGCCACCAGTGATTCCCAGACAGGGGACACTGAAGCTTTCTTT.

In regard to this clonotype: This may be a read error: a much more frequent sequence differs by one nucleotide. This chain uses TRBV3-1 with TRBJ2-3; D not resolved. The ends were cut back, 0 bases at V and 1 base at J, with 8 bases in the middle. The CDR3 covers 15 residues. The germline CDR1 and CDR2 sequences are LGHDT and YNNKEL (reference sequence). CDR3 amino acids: CASSQETWGTDTQYF. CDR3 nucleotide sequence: TGTGCCAGCAGCCAAGAAACATGGGGCACAGATACGCAGTATTTT.

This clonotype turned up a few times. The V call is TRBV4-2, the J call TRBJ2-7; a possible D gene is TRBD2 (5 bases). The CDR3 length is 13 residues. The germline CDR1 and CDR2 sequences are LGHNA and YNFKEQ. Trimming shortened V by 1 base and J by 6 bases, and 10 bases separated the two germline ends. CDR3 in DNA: TGTGCCAGCAGCCAAGTACTAGTTCGCGAGCAGTACTTC. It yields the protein CASSQVLVREQYF.

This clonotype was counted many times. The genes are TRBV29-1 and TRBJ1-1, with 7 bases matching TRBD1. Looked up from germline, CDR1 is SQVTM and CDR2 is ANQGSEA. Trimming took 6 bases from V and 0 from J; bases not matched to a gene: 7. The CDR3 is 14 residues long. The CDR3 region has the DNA TGCAGCGTGGCCAGACAGGGCATGAACACTGAAGCTTTCTTT. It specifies CSVARQGMNTEAFF.

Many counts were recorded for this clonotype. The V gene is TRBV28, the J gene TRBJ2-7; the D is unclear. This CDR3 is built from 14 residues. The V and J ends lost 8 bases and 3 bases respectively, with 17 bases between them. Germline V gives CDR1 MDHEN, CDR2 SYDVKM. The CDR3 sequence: CASSTGLRNYEQYF. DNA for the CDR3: TGTGCCAGCTCCACTGGTTTGAGGAACTACGAGCAGTACTTC.

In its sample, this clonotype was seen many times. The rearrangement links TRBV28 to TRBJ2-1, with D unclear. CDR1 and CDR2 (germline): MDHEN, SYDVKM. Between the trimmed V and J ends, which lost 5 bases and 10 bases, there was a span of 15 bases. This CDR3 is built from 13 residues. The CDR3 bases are TGTGCCAGCAGTCCACTTAGCCGGGTCGAGCAGTTCTTC. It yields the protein CASSPLSRVEQFF.

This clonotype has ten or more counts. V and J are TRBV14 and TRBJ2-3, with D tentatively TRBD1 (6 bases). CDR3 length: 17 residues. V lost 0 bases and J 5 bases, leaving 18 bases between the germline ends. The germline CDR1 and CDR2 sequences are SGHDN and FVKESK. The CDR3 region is CASSQDFIFGQKDTQYF. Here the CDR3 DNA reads TGTGCCAGCAGCCAAGATTTCATCTTTGGACAGAAAGATACGCAGTATTTT.

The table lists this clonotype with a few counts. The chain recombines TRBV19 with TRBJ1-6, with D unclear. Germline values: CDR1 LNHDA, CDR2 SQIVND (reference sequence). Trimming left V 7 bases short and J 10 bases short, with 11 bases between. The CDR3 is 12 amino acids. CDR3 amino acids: CASTIGGSPLHF. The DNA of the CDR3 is TGTGCCAGTACCATTGGCGGCTCACCCCTCCACTTT. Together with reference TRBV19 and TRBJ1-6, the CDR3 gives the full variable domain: DGGITQSPKYLFRKEGQNVTLSCEQNLNHDAMYWYRQDPGQGLRLIYYSQIVNDFQKGDIAEGYSVSREKKESFPLTVTSAQKNPTAFYLCASTIGGSPLHFGNGTRLTVT.

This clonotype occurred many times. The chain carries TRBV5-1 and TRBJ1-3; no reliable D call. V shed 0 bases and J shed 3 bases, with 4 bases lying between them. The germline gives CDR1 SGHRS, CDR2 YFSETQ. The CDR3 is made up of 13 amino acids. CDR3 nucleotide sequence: TGCGCCAGCAGCTTGGACGGTGGAAACACCATATATTTT. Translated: CASSLDGGNTIYF.

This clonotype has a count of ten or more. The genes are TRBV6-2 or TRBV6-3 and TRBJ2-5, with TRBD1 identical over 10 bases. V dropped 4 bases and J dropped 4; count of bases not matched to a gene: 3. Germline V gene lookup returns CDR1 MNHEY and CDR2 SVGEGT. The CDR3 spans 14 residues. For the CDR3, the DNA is TGTGCCAGCAGTTCACGGACAGGGGGAGAGACCCAGTACTTC. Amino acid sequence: CASSSRTGGETQYF.

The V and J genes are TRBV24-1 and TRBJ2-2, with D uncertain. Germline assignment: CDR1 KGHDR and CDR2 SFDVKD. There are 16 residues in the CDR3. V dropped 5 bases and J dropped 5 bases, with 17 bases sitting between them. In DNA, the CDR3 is TGTGCCACCAGTGGTTTCAGACCTAGTTGGACCGGGGAGCTGTTTTTT. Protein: CATSGFRPSWTGELFF.

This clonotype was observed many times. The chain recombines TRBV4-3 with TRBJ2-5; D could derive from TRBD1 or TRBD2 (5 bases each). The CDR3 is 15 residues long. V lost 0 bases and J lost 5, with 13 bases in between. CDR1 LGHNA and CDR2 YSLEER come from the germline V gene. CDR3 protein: CASSQEVSGTETQYF. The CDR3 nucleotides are TGCGCCAGCAGCCAAGAGGTGTCCGGGACGGAGACCCAGTACTTC.

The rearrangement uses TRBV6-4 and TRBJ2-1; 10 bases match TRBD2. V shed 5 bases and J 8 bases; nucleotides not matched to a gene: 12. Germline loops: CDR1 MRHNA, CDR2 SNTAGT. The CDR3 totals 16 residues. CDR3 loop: CASSNIAGGPLDEQFF. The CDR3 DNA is TGTGCCAGCAGTAACATAGCGGGAGGACCCCTCGATGAGCAGTTCTTC.

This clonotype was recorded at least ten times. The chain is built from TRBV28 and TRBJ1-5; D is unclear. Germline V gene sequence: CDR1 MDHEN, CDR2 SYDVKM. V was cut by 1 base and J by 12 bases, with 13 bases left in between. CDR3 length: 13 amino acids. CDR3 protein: CASSLSPPRHQHF. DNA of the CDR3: TGTGCCAGCAGTTTATCACCCCCCCGTCACCAGCATTTT. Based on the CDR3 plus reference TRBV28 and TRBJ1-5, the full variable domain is DVKVTQSSRYLVKRTGEKVFLECVQDMDHENMFWYRQDPGLGLRLIYFSYDVKMKEKGDIPEGYSVSREKKERFSLILESASTNQTSMYLCASSLSPPRHQHFGDGTRLSIL.

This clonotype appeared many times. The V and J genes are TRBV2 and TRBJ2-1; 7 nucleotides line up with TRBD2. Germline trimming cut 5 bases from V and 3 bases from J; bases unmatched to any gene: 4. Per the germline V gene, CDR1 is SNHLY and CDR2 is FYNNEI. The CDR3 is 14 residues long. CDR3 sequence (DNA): TGTGCCAGCAGTCGGGCGGGAGACTACAATGAGCAGTTCTTC. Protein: CASSRAGDYNEQFF.

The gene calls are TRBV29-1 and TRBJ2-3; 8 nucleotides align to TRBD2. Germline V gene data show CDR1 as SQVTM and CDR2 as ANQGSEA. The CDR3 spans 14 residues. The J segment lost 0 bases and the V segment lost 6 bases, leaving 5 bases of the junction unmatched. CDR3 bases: TGCAGCGTGCGGGAGGTCACTAGCACAGATACGCAGTATTTT. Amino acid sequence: CSVREVTSTDTQYF.

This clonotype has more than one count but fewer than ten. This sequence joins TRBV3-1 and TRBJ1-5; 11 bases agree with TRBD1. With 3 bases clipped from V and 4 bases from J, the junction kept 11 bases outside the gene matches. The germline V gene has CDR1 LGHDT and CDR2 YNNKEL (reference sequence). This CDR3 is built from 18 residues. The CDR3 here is CASSQKDRDRGENQPQHF. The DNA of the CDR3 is TGTGCCAGCAGCCAGAAAGACCGGGACAGGGGGGAAAATCAGCCCCAGCATTTT.

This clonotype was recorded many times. CDR3 DNA: TGCAGTGCTTGGACACCCTCTGAAAAACTGTTTTTT. Amino acid sequence: CSAWTPSEKLFF. V gene TRBV20-1 combines with J gene TRBJ1-4, with a tentative D call TRBD1 (5 bases). With 5 bases removed from V and 7 bases from J, the gap between germline ends came to 11 bases. Germline V lookup: CDR1 DFQATT, CDR2 SNEGSKA (reference sequence). The CDR3 runs 12 residues.

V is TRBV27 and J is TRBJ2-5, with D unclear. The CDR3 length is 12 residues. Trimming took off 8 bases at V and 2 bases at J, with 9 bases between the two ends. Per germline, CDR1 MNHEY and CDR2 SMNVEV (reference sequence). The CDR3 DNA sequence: TGTGCCAGCGCCTCTGGACAAGAGACCCAGTACTTC. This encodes CASASGQETQYF.

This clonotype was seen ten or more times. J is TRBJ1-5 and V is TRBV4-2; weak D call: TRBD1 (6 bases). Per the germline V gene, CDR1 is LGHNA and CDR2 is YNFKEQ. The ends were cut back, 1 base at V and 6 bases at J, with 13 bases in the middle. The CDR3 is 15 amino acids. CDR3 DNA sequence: TGTGCCAGCAGCCAAGCGGGGGGGCCGGGTCAGCCCCAGCATTTT. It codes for CASSQAGGPGQPQHF.

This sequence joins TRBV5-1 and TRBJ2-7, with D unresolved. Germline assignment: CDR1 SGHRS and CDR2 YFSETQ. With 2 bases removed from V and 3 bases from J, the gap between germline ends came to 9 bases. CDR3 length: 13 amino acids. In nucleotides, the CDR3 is TGCGCCAGCAGCTTCGTACCGGTCTACGAGCAGTACTTC. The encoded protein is CASSFVPVYEQYF.